The following is a TCR beta chain sequence with its context. This sample was taken from a study of shared clonotypes between healthy human individuals. Some clones are missing from TCRdb's copy, which holds only in-frame ones; the method was immunoSEQ multiplex PCR. There are a few million clones in the sample; more than 80% occur only once, and about 0.13% lies in the top ten. Germline V lookup: CDR1 MNHNS, CDR2 SASEGT. The CDR3 has 14 residues. Trimming left V 3 bases short and J 0 bases short, with 6 bases between. V usage is TRBV6-1 and J usage is TRBJ1-5; possibly TRBD1 for D (5 bases). What was sequenced was naive CD4+ T cells sorted from blood. As for subset: CD45RA+ positively selected. The clonotype originates from a young man in good health. The chain's CDR3 is CASSDQGSNQPQHF. CDR3 nucleotide sequence: TGTGCCAGCAGTGACCAGGGTAGCAATCAGCCCCAGCATTTT.